A single sample is the source of the 27 T cell receptor beta chains below, sequenced in a study of technical replicates of blood from a handful of donors. Only in-frame clones appear in the TCRdb table, and some are missing; sequencing was by immunoSEQ multiplex PCR. The data contain 50,000 to 80,000 clones, roughly 90% of them singletons. The sample consisted of PBMCs. Receptor source: a human donor in good health. Some clones in this sample may be carry-over from other donors' samples.

This chain connects TRBV18 to TRBJ2-7; 13 bases align to TRBD2. Trimming cost V 3 bases and J 1 base; bases outside gene matches: 3. The CDR3 has 16 residues. The germline gives CDR1 KGHSH, CDR2 LQKENI. In nucleotides, the CDR3 is TGTGCCAGCTCACCGGGGACTAGCGGGGCTTCCTACGAGCAGTACTTC. Protein product: CASSPGTSGASYEQYF.

This chain connects TRBV10-3 to TRBJ2-5; 13 bases line up with TRBD2. This CDR3 has 16 amino acids. Germline CDR1 is ENHRY and CDR2 is SYGVKD. J gave up 5 bases and V 3 bases, and 6 bases lay outside the gene matches. Written as DNA, the CDR3 is TGTGCCATCAGTGACTACGGGACTAGCGGGACTGAGACCCAGTACTTC. Translating it yields CAISDYGTSGTETQYF.

The chain joins TRBV9 to TRBJ1-6; 9 nucleotides agree with TRBD1. Germline CDR1 and CDR2: SGDLS and YYNGEE. The V and J ends lost 4 bases and 7 bases, in that order; junction bases with no gene match: 3. This CDR3 is built from 14 residues. CDR3 in amino acids: CASSTQGANSPLHF. Written as DNA, the CDR3 is TGTGCCAGCAGCACACAGGGGGCGAATTCACCCCTCCACTTT.

This clone was found once. V gene TRBV20-1 combines with J gene TRBJ2-1; D is ambiguous. Trimming removed 0 bases from V and 10 bases from J, with 7 bases in between. This CDR3 has 11 amino acids. CDR1 and CDR2 from the germline V gene are DFQATT and SNEGSKA (reference sequence). The CDR3 nucleotides are TGCAGTGCTAGAGAGTTCGGGGAGCAGTTCTTC. It specifies CSAREFGEQFF.

The rearrangement uses TRBV30 and TRBJ2-7, with TRBD1 as a possible D gene (5 bases). The CDR3 runs 12 residues. The V end lost 4 bases, the J end lost 0 bases, and 7 bases lay between the germline ends. The germline V gene has CDR1 GTSNPN and CDR2 SVGIG (reference sequence). The CDR3 region is CAWMDNSYEQYF. The DNA of the CDR3 is TGTGCCTGGATGGACAACTCCTACGAGCAGTACTTC.

This clone was counted at least ten times. Different DNA sequences within this sample yield the same CDR3. The V call is TRBV5-1, the J call TRBJ2-1; 9 bases are shared with TRBD2. From germline, CDR1 is SGHRS and CDR2 YFSETQ. The CDR3 extends over 14 amino acids. J gave up 4 bases and V 4 bases, and 3 bases lay outside the gene matches. Here the CDR3 DNA reads TGCGCCAGCAGCCCGGCGGGAGGGTACAATGAGCAGTTCTTC. Its translation is CASSPAGGYNEQFF.

The chain uses TRBV4-3 and TRBJ2-5; the match to TRBD1 covers 9 bases. The CDR3 runs to 16 residues. CDR1 and CDR2 from the germline V gene are LGHNA and YSLEER. The V segment lost 0 bases and the J segment 5 bases; nucleotides outside the gene matches: 7. CDR3 protein: CASSQDRTGVGETQYF. CDR3 nucleotides: TGCGCCAGCAGCCAAGATAGGACAGGGGTTGGGGAGACCCAGTACTTC.

V gene TRBV4-1 combines with J gene TRBJ2-6, with TRBD2 as a possible D gene (6 bases). The CDR3 is 19 residues long. CDR1 MGHRA and CDR2 YSYEKL come from the germline V gene. V lost 1 base to trimming and J lost 0 bases, with 16 bases between them. The CDR3 DNA is TGCGCCAGCAGCCAAGGTCCGGGACTGGAGATCTCTGGGGCCAACGTCCTGACTTTC. This codes for CASSQGPGLEISGANVLTF.

The chain uses TRBV4-3 and TRBJ1-1; D is unresolved. V dropped 1 base and J dropped 1 base, with 10 bases sitting between them. The CDR3 consists of 15 residues. Germline CDR1 reads LGHNA; CDR2 reads YSLEER. The CDR3 DNA follows: TGCGCCAGCAGCCAAGTAGTGGGAGGGAACACTGAAGCTTTCTTT. It encodes CASSQVVGGNTEAFF.

This rearrangement joins TRBV10-2 to TRBJ2-1; 9 positions agree with TRBD1. Per germline, CDR1 WSHSY and CDR2 SAAADI. This CDR3 spans 15 amino acids. V trimming: 4 bases; J trimming: 6 bases; junction bases outside the gene matches: 7. CDR3: CASSARGQGSNEQFF. The CDR3 bases are TGCGCCAGCAGTGCCCGGGGACAGGGTAGCAATGAGCAGTTCTTC.

CDR3 protein: CSVATGLGQPQHF. CDR3 nucleotides: TGCAGCGTTGCGACAGGGCTTGGTCAGCCCCAGCATTTT. The chain is built from TRBV29-1 and TRBJ1-5; TRBD1 aligns across 7 bases. This CDR3 comprises 13 residues. Germline lookup yields CDR1 SQVTM and CDR2 ANQGSEA. Trimming took 4 bases from V and 6 from J; bases not matched to a gene: 6. Full variable domain (remainder filled in from reference TRBV29-1 and TRBJ1-5): SAVISQKPSRDICQRGTSLTIQCQVDSQVTMMFWYRQQPGQSLTLIATANQGSEATYESGFVIDKFPISRPNLTFSTLTVSNMSPEDSSIYLCSVATGLGQPQHFGDGTRLSIL.

This clone was picked up a small number of times. The V and J genes are TRBV27 and TRBJ1-5; a possible D gene is TRBD1 (6 bases). Germline lookup yields CDR1 MNHEY and CDR2 SMNVEV (reference sequence). CDR3 size: 13 residues. Deletions cut 5 bases from V and 6 bases from J, with 11 bases between. CDR3: CASSPSGVQPQHF. In DNA, the CDR3 is TGTGCCAGCAGTCCTTCAGGGGTTCAGCCCCAGCATTTT.

This rearrangement joins TRBV10-3 to TRBJ2-5; D is ambiguous. V dropped 6 bases and J dropped 2 bases, with 13 bases sitting between them. This CDR3 has 14 residues. Germline V gene data show CDR1 as ENHRY and CDR2 as SYGVKD. CDR3 nucleotides: TGTGCCATCAGGAATACAGTAACTCAAGAGACCCAGTACTTC. This translates into CAIRNTVTQETQYF.

The chain carries TRBV4-1 and TRBJ1-4, with D possibly matching TRBD1 (5 bases). Germline lookup yields CDR1 MGHRA and CDR2 YSYEKL. V dropped 3 bases and J dropped 6 bases, with 11 bases sitting between them. The length of the CDR3 is 14 residues. Written as DNA, the CDR3 is TGCGCCAGCAGCCACCGGGACTGGTATGAAAAACTGTTTTTT. This gives the protein CASSHRDWYEKLFF.

This clone was counted a single time. The genes are TRBV7-9 and TRBJ2-2; TRBD2 matches 8 bases. Per the germline V gene, CDR1 is SEHNR and CDR2 is FQNEAQ (reference sequence). J gave up 3 bases and V 4 bases, and 7 bases lay outside the gene matches. This CDR3 comprises 16 residues. CDR3 in amino acids: CASSYYSGIHTGELFF. In nucleotides, the CDR3 is TGTGCCAGCAGCTACTATAGCGGGATCCACACCGGGGAGCTGTTTTTT.

The rearrangement joins TRBV29-1 to TRBJ2-1; weak D call: TRBD2 (5 bases). V was cut by 4 bases and J by 0 bases, with 13 bases left in between. The germline V gene has CDR1 SQVTM and CDR2 ANQGSEA. The CDR3 consists of 15 residues. The CDR3 region has the DNA TGCAGCGTTGGACGGGAAACAAGCTCCTACAATGAGCAGTTCTTC. Residues: CSVGRETSSYNEQFF.

V is TRBV5-1 and J is TRBJ1-2; D remains ambiguous. The CDR3 consists of 13 residues. The V end lost 3 bases, the J end lost 2 bases, and 8 bases lay between the germline ends. The V gene's germline CDR1 is SGHRS and CDR2 YFSETQ. The DNA for the CDR3 is TGCGCCAGCAGCTCTACGGGAAACTATGGCTACACCTTC. Protein sequence: CASSSTGNYGYTF.

The chain employs TRBV5-1 and TRBJ2-5; possible D gene TRBD1, 7 bases. The V and J ends lost 4 bases and 7 bases respectively, with 17 bases between them. This CDR3 has 14 residues. Germline loops: CDR1 SGHRS, CDR2 YFSETQ. For the CDR3, the DNA is TGCGCCAGCAGCCCGGGACAGCTCGGGGGGACCCAGTACTTC. It encodes CASSPGQLGGTQYF. Variable domain in full (rest from reference TRBV5-1 and TRBJ2-5): KAGVTQTPRYLIKTRGQQVTLSCSPISGHRSVSWYQQTPGQGLQFLFEYFSETQRNKGNFPGRFSGRQFSNSRSEMNVSTLELGDSALYLCASSPGQLGGTQYFGPGTRLLVL.

The V call is TRBV29-1, the J call TRBJ1-2; 7 bases match TRBD1. The V gene's germline CDR1 is SQVTM and CDR2 ANQGSEA. The ends lost 4 bases at V and 6 bases at J; junction bases unmatched: 5. The CDR3 loop spans 12 amino acids. The CDR3 DNA reads as TGCAGCGTTGCGAGGGGGCAGGATGGCTACACCTTC. This codes for CSVARGQDGYTF. Supplemented by reference TRBV29-1 and TRBJ1-2, the full variable domain reads SAVISQKPSRDICQRGTSLTIQCQVDSQVTMMFWYRQQPGQSLTLIATANQGSEATYESGFVIDKFPISRPNLTFSTLTVSNMSPEDSSIYLCSVARGQDGYTFGSGTRLTVV.

The chain recombines TRBV10-3 with TRBJ1-4; D remains ambiguous. This CDR3 region has 14 residues. V was pared by 2 bases and J by 5 bases, with 9 bases between. The germline V gene encodes CDR1 ENHRY and CDR2 SYGVKD. CDR3: CAISEAGGNEKLFF. The CDR3 DNA reads as TGTGCCATCAGTGAGGCGGGAGGAAATGAAAAACTGTTTTTT.

V and J are TRBV6-1 and TRBJ2-5; a possible D gene is TRBD1 (6 bases). Trimming removed 4 bases from V and 2 bases from J, with 17 bases in between. The CDR3 extends over 16 amino acids. CDR1 MNHNS and CDR2 SASEGT come from the germline V gene. The CDR3 is CASSGRQAHEQETQYF. DNA for the CDR3: TGTGCCAGCAGTGGGAGACAGGCGCATGAACAAGAGACCCAGTACTTC.

The rearrangement uses TRBV30 and TRBJ2-5; 14 nucleotides line up with TRBD2. The ends lost 2 bases at V and 5 bases at J; junction bases unmatched: 4. Germline lookup yields CDR1 GTSNPN and CDR2 SVGIG (reference sequence). The CDR3 runs to 15 residues. The CDR3 nucleotides read TGTGCCTGGAGTTGGGGGACTAGCGGGAGCGAGACCCAGTACTTC. Its translation: CAWSWGTSGSETQYF.

This chain connects TRBV20-1 to TRBJ1-1; D gene uncertain. The V end lost 6 bases, the J end lost 4 bases, and 9 bases lay between the germline ends. Germline V CDR1 and CDR2: DFQATT, SNEGSKA (reference sequence). This CDR3 is built from 11 residues. In nucleotides, the CDR3 is TGCAGTGCATTTTGGAGCACTGAAGCTTTCTTT. This sequence encodes CSAFWSTEAFF.

The chain combines TRBV19 with TRBJ1-2; D unclear. CDR1 LNHDA and CDR2 SQIVND come from the germline V gene (reference sequence). Trimming cost V 5 bases and J 2 bases, with 12 bases left between them. The CDR3 runs 14 residues. The CDR3 reads CASSSFRTNYGYTF. DNA for the CDR3: TGTGCCAGTAGTTCGTTCAGAACAAACTATGGCTACACCTTC.

This chain connects TRBV4-3 to TRBJ2-3, with 10 bases aligning to TRBD2. V was pared by 1 base and J by 3 bases, with 4 bases of the junction left unmatched. The CDR3 sequence is 16 residues long. CDR1 is LGHNA, CDR2 YSLEER, per germline. In DNA, the CDR3 is TGCGCCAGCAGCCAAGGAGCGGGAGGGGTTACAGATACGCAGTATTTT. This gives the protein CASSQGAGGVTDTQYF.

This clone was seen more than once but under ten times. This chain uses TRBV4-2 with TRBJ2-1, with D tentatively TRBD2 (5 bases). CDR1 is LGHNA, CDR2 YNFKEQ, per germline. V shed 0 bases and J shed 8 bases, with 14 bases lying between them. This CDR3 is built from 15 residues. CDR3 bases: TGTGCCAGCAGCCAAGAACTACTAGGTGGCGATGAGCAGTTCTTC. Translated, it gives CASSQELLGGDEQFF.

This clone was found a few times. The chain links TRBV28 to TRBJ2-7; weak D call: TRBD1 (6 bases). Germline V gene lookup returns CDR1 MDHEN and CDR2 SYDVKM. V was cut by 5 bases and J by 5 bases, with 16 bases left in between. This CDR3 has 14 residues. The CDR3, as DNA: TGTGCCAGCAGTATAACAGGGAGTTCCCACGAGCAGTACTTC. Its translation: CASSITGSSHEQYF.